This entry lists 22 T cell receptor beta chains sequenced from one sample in a study of blood T cells in healthy people across ages. A second PCR of 7 to 11 cycles used a sample-barcoded 5' primer and a J-beta primer mix. TCRdb called the 5' RACE reads again in MiXCR, with one record for every CDR3 protein. The data contain over a million distinct CDR3 sequences, approximately 25% of them singletons. These same data were also listed under a study on T cells of mothers and their children.

The sample taken for sequencing was blood. The receptors were gathered from a girl aged 2-10 years in good health.

The chain uses TRBV7-2 and TRBJ1-4; D unresolved. V was cut by 4 bases and J by 0 bases, with 15 bases left in between. The CDR3 length is 17 residues. From germline, CDR1 is SGHTA and CDR2 FQGNSA. The CDR3 DNA reads as TGTGCCAGCAGCTCATACCTAATACCCTCAACTAATGAAAAACTGTTTTTT. Amino acids: CASSSYLIPSTNEKLFF. Together with reference TRBV7-2 and TRBJ1-4, the CDR3 gives the full variable domain: GAGVSQSPSNKVTEKGKDVELRCDPISGHTALYWYRQSLGQGLEFLIYFQGNSAPDKSGLPSDRFSAERTGGSVSTLTIQRTQQEDSAVYLCASSSYLIPSTNEKLFFGSGTQLSVL.

The chain couples TRBV3-1 to TRBJ2-5; 7 nucleotides align to TRBD2. TRBJ2-7 matches the DNA end more closely, so the J call is doubtful. The CDR3 loop spans 16 amino acids. Germline CDR1 is LGHDT and CDR2 is YNNKEL (reference sequence). The CDR3 nucleotides read TGTGCCAGCAGCTCCCTCAGCGGGACCAGCTCCTACGAGCAGTACTTC. This sequence encodes CASSSLSGTSSYEQYF.

This clonotype has a handful of counts. The J gene is TRBJ2-5, the V gene TRBV7-9; tentatively, D is TRBD2 (5 bases). CDR1 and CDR2 (germline): SEHNR, FQNEAQ (reference sequence). Trimming took 5 bases from V and 7 from J, leaving 14 bases between them. This CDR3 has 13 residues. The CDR3 reads CASSVGLSGTQYF. DNA of the CDR3: TGTGCCAGCAGCGTCGGACTTAGTGGGACCCAGTACTTC.

This clonotype showed up just a few times. This chain connects TRBV7-9 to TRBJ2-5; 10 bases fit TRBD2. The DNA end is a closer match to TRBJ2-1, so the J assignment may be wrong. CDR1 and CDR2 from the germline V gene are SEHNR and FQNEAQ (reference sequence). The CDR3 totals 13 residues. In DNA, the CDR3 is TGTGCCGGAACTAGCGGGAAGGTAAATGAGCAGTTCTTC. This encodes CAGTSGKVNEQFF.

This clonotype has more than one count but fewer than ten. CDR3 protein: CASSQPGLGRNEQFF. The CDR3, as DNA: TGTGCCAGCAGTCAACCGGGACTAGGGCGCAATGAGCAGTTCTTC. This chain uses TRBV6-2 or TRBV6-3 with TRBJ2-1, with 8 bases fitting TRBD2. CDR3 length: 15 residues. Losses at the gene ends were 5 bases for V and 6 bases for J; bases not matched to a gene: 9. CDR1 is MNHEY and CDR2 is SVGEGT in the germline V gene.

This clonotype showed up just a few times. The V and J genes are TRBV3-1 and TRBJ1-2, with 7 bases fitting TRBD1. Germline-derived CDR1 and CDR2 are LGHDT and YNNKEL (reference sequence). V lost 4 bases to trimming and J lost 4 bases; unmatched junction nucleotides: 12. The CDR3 loop spans 16 amino acids. The CDR3 loop reads CASSLETGIGGYGYTF. The CDR3 region has the DNA TGTGCCAGCAGCCTAGAGACAGGGATCGGCGGCTATGGCTACACCTTC.

The chain is built from TRBV19 and TRBJ1-1; maybe TRBD1 (6 bases). There are 12 residues in the CDR3. Germline CDR1 is LNHDA and CDR2 is SQIVND (reference sequence). The germline V and J ends were trimmed by 8 bases and 4 bases, with 11 bases remaining between them. The CDR3 DNA reads TGTGCCAGTTCGCGGGGGCTCACTGAAGCTTTCTTT. Translated, it gives CASSRGLTEAFF.

The chain joins TRBV2 to TRBJ1-4; D perhaps matches TRBD1 (6 bases). Germline V gene sequence: CDR1 SNHLY, CDR2 FYNNEI. The CDR3 is made up of 14 amino acids. V lost 3 bases and J lost 6, with 11 bases in between. CDR3 sequence reads: CASSDPPGDEKLFF. CDR3 nucleotide sequence: TGTGCCAGCAGTGATCCCCCAGGGGATGAAAAACTGTTTTTT.

This clonotype was seen a handful of times. V gene TRBV7-3 combines with J gene TRBJ1-4; a possible D gene is TRBD1 (5 bases). V gave up 5 bases and J gave up 5 bases, with 9 bases separating them. CDR3 size: 13 residues. From germline, CDR1 is SGHTA and CDR2 FQGTGA. DNA for the CDR3: TGTGCCAGCAGCCCCGGGACGAATGAAAAACTGTTTTTT. Its protein is CASSPGTNEKLFF.

This clonotype was seen a few times. This rearrangement joins TRBV29-1 to TRBJ2-7, with a weak D call TRBD2 (6 bases). The CDR3 is made up of 15 amino acids. CDR1 and CDR2 from the germline V gene are SQVTM and ANQGSEA. V lost 6 bases, J lost 2 bases, and 20 bases lay in between. As DNA, the CDR3 is TGCAGCGTCATAGACCCATCGGGAGCAGCCTACGAGCAGTACTTC. It specifies CSVIDPSGAAYEQYF.

This clonotype was seen a handful of times. The gene calls are TRBV6-2 or TRBV6-3 and TRBJ2-5, with D uncertain. V lost 6 bases and J 5 bases, leaving 16 bases between the germline ends. Germline V gene lookup returns CDR1 MNHEY and CDR2 SVGEGT. The CDR3 runs 14 residues. The CDR3 region is CASRRTVSAETQYF. CDR3 coding DNA: TGTGCCAGCAGAAGGACCGTCTCCGCGGAGACCCAGTACTTC.

V gene TRBV20-1 combines with J gene TRBJ1-6; D is uncertain. Per the germline V gene, CDR1 is DFQATT and CDR2 is SNEGSKA (reference sequence). Deletions cut 2 bases from V and 0 bases from J, with 5 bases between. The CDR3 is 14 amino acids. The CDR3 is CSARRSSYNSPLHF. CDR3 nucleotide sequence: TGCAGTGCTAGAAGGAGCTCCTATAATTCACCCCTCCACTTT.

A few counts support this clonotype. The rearrangement joins TRBV7-3 to TRBJ2-1; 7 bases are shared with TRBD2. Unmatched junction bases numbered 12, after V lost 4 bases and J lost 6 bases. The CDR3 extends over 16 amino acids. CDR1 and CDR2 from the germline V gene are SGHTA and FQGTGA. The CDR3 protein is CASSSLSGAPLNEQFF. The CDR3 coding sequence is TGTGCCAGCAGCTCTCTAAGCGGGGCGCCCCTCAATGAGCAGTTCTTC.

On this clonotype itself: Given a much more abundant clone one base away, this may be a read error. This chain joins TRBV2 and TRBJ2-1; D perhaps matches TRBD2 (6 bases). The CDR3 runs 15 residues. CDR1 and CDR2 (germline): SNHLY, FYNNEI. As DNA, the CDR3 is TGTGCCAGCGGTGAACGGGAGCCCTCCTACAATGAGCAGTTCTTC. Translated: CASGEREPSYNEQFF.

This clonotype appeared once. The V gene is TRBV4-1, the J gene TRBJ2-1; possibly TRBD1 for D (6 bases). Trimming shortened V by 4 bases and J by 6 bases, and 10 bases separated the two germline ends. Germline lookup yields CDR1 MGHRA and CDR2 YSYEKL. The CDR3 spans 13 residues. The chain's CDR3 is CASSRPTGNEQFF. Written as DNA, the CDR3 is TGCGCCAGCAGCCGACCGACAGGCAATGAGCAGTTCTTC.

The J gene is TRBJ2-1, the V gene TRBV7-2; D possibly corresponds to TRBD2 (6 bases). The J call could be wrong; TRBJ2-7 is a better fit for the DNA end. The CDR3 has 16 amino acids. Germline V gene lookup returns CDR1 SGHTA and CDR2 FQGNSA. The CDR3 region has the DNA TGTGCCAGCAGCTTTGGCGGGAAGACAAGCTCCTACGAGCAGTACTTC. Translated: CASSFGGKTSSYEQYF.

The chain joins TRBV11-2 to TRBJ2-3; D gene unclear. V was clipped by 3 bases and J by 6 bases, with 10 bases between them. This CDR3 contains 13 residues. CDR1 SGHAT and CDR2 FQNNGV come from the germline V gene. The CDR3 bases are TGTGCCAGCAGCTTCGCCGCAATGGATACGCAGTATTTT. It specifies CASSFAAMDTQYF.

The rearrangement joins TRBV14 to TRBJ1-2; the match to TRBD1 covers 7 bases. The ends lost 2 bases at V and 3 bases at J; junction bases unmatched: 3. CDR1 SGHDN and CDR2 FVKESK come from the germline V gene. CDR3 size: 14 residues. The CDR3 sequence: CASSQTTGYYGYTF. CDR3 nucleotides: TGTGCCAGCAGCCAAACGACAGGGTACTATGGCTACACCTTC.

This clonotype came up a few times. This chain uses TRBV12-5 with TRBJ2-1; D is undetermined. Germline-derived CDR1 and CDR2 are LGHNT and FRNRAP. V was pared by 0 bases and J by 0 bases, with 3 bases between. CDR3 size: 14 residues. In nucleotides, the CDR3 is TGTGCTAGTGGTTTGGTAGCCTCCTACAATGAGCAGTTCTTC. It encodes CASGLVASYNEQFF.

This clonotype was seen a handful of times. The chain combines TRBV12-5 with TRBJ1-2; D gene unclear. Trimming took off 1 base at V and 6 bases at J, with 15 bases between the two ends. The germline V gene encodes CDR1 LGHNT and CDR2 FRNRAP. CDR3 length: 15 residues. CDR3 residues: CASGLGPGGRNGYTF. The CDR3 coding sequence is TGTGCTAGTGGTTTGGGTCCAGGCGGTAGGAATGGCTACACCTTC.

This clonotype was seen a few times. The V call is TRBV24-1, the J call TRBJ2-3; tentatively, D is TRBD2 (6 bases). Germline values: CDR1 KGHDR, CDR2 SFDVKD. Trimming removed 2 bases at V and 2 bases at J, with 19 bases between. The CDR3 has 18 amino acids. The CDR3 loop reads CATSDWGMTSLHTDTQYF. In DNA, the CDR3 is TGTGCCACCAGTGATTGGGGGATGACTAGTCTACACACAGATACGCAGTATTTT.

J is TRBJ1-3 and V is TRBV10-3, with D uncertain. The CDR3 consists of 13 residues. The V gene lost 4 bases and the J gene lost 3 bases, with 7 bases spanning the gap. Germline assignment: CDR1 ENHRY and CDR2 SYGVKD. For the CDR3, the DNA is TGTGCCATCAGTGCGGACGTTGGAAACACCATATATTTT. It codes for CAISADVGNTIYF.